The rows below give T cell receptor beta chains drawn from one sample of a study of cytomegalovirus exposure and HLA in healthy donors. Generated by immunoSEQ multiplex PCR, the TCRdb table keeps only in-frame clones and is missing some. Of 150,000 to 200,000 clones in the sample, roughly three quarters were seen once. Material for sequencing was PBMCs. All receptors derive from a man in his forties in good health and CMV-seropositive. The conserved cysteine and the conserved F or W are not part of the CDR3 here. Each record gives: V gene, CDR3 protein.

TRBV7-8 ASSRQGGIATNEKLF
TRBV11-2 ASSFSPGANTGELF
TRBV5-6 ASSWMGQGINYGYT
TRBV2 ASSQSPGQGGQPQH
TRBV5-1 ASSFGLTSTDTQY
TRBV11-3 ASSYAGANTEAF
TRBV4-2 ASSQARNTEAF
TRBV5-1 ASSPRGVAMNTEAF
TRBV4-2 ASSQAGGSYEQY
TRBV7-9 ASSATRQGGNSPLH
TRBV5-4 ASSSAGATNEKLF
TRBV9 ASSVALGWETQY
TRBV2 ASTPGAVGYTEAF
TRBV19 ASSQGAREQY